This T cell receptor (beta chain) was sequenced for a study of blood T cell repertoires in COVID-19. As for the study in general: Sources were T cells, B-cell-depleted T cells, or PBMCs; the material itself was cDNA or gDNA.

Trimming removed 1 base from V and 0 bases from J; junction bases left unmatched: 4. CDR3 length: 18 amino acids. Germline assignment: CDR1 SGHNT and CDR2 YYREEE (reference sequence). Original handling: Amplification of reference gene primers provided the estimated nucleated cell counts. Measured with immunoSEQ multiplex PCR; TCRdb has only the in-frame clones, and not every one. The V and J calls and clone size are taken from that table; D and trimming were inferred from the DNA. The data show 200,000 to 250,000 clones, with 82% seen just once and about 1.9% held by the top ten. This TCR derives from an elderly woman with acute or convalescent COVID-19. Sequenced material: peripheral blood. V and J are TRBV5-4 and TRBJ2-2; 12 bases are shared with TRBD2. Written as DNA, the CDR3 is TGTGCCAGCAGCTTGTCCACTAGCGGGAGGCCGAACACCGGGGAGCTGTTTTTT. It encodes CASSLSTSGRPNTGELFF. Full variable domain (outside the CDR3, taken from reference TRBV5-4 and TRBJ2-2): ETGVTQSPTHLIKTRGQQVTLRCSSQSGHNTVSWYQQALGQGPQFIFQYYREEENGRGNFPPRFSGLQFPNYSSELNVNALELDDSALYLCASSLSTSGRPNTGELFFGEGSRLTVL.